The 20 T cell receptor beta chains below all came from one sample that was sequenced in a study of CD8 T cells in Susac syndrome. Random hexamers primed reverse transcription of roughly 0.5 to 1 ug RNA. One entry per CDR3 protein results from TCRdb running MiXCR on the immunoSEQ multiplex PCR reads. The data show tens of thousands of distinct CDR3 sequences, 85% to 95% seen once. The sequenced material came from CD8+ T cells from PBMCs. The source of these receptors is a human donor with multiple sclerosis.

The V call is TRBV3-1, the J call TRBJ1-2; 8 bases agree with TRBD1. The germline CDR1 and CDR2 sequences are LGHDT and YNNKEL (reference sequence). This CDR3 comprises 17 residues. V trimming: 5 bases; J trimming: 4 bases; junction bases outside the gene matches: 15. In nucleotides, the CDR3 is TGTGCCAGCAGCGCTCTTTCAGGGGGCCACTCCGGCTATGGCTACACCTTC. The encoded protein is CASSALSGGHSGYGYTF. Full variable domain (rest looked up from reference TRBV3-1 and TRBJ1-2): DTAVSQTPKYLVTQMGNDKSIKCEQNLGHDTMYWYKQDSKKFLKIMFSYNNKELIINETVPNRFSPKSPDKAHLNLHINSLELGDSAVYFCASSALSGGHSGYGYTFGSGTRLTVV.

The CDR3 protein is CASNSGGPYNEQFF. CDR3 DNA sequence: TGTGCCAGCAACTCGGGGGGCCCCTACAATGAGCAGTTCTTC. The rearrangement joins TRBV7-9 to TRBJ2-1; the D gene is possibly TRBD2 (7 bases). Trimming left V 7 bases short and J 2 bases short, with 12 bases between. This CDR3 is built from 14 residues. Germline lookup yields CDR1 SEHNR and CDR2 FQNEAQ (reference sequence).

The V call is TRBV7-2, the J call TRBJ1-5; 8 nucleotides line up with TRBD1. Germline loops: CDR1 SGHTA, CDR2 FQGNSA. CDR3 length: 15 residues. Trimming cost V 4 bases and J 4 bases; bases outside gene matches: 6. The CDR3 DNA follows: TGTGCCAGCAGCTCAACCGACAGGGGTAATCAGCCCCAGCATTTT. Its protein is CASSSTDRGNQPQHF.

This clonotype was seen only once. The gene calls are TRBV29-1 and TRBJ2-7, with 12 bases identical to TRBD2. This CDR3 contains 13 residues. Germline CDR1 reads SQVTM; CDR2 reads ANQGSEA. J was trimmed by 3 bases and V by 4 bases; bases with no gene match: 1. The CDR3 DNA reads TGCAGCGTTGTACTAGCGGGAGGCTACGAGCAGTACTTC. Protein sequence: CSVVLAGGYEQYF.

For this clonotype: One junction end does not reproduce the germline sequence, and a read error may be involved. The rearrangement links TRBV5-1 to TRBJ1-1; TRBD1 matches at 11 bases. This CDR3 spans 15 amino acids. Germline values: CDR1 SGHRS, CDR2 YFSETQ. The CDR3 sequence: CASSLAGQGASETFF. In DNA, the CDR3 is TGCGCCAGCAGCTTGGCCGGACAGGGGGCATCTGAAACTTTCTTT.

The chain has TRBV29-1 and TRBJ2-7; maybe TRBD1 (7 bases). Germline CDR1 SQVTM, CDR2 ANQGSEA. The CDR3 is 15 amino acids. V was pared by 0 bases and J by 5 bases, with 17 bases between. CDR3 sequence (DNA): TGCAGCGTTGAAGACCGCCACAGGGGAGGCAACGAGCAGTACTTC. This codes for CSVEDRHRGGNEQYF.

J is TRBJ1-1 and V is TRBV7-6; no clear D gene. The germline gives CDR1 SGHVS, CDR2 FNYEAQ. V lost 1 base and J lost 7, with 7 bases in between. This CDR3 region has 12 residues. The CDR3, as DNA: TGTGCCAGCAGCTTAGTAACCGGTGAAGCTTTCTTT. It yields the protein CASSLVTGEAFF.

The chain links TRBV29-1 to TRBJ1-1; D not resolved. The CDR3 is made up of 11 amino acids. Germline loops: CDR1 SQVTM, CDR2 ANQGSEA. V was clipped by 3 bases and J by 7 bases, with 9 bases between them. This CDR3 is CSVESGFEAFF. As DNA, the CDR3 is TGCAGCGTTGAGTCAGGCTTTGAAGCTTTCTTT.

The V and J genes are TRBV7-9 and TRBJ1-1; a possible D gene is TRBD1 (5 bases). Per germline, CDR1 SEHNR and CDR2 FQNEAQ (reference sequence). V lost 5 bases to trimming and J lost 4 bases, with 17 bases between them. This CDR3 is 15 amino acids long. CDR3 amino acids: CASSPPRQGGTEAFF. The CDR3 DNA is TGTGCCAGCAGCCCCCCCAGGCAGGGTGGCACTGAAGCTTTCTTT.

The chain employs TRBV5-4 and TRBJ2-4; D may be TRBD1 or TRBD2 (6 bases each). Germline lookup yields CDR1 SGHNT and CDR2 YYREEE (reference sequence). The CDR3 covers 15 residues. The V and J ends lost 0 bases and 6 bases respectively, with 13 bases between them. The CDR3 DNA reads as TGTGCCAGCAGCTTGGCGTGGGGGGCGGGAAACATTCAGTACTTC. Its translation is CASSLAWGAGNIQYF.

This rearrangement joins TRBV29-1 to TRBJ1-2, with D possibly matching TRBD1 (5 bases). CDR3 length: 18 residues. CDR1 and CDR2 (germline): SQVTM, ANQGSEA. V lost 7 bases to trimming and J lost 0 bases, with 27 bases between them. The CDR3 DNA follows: TGCAGCGACATGTATCCCGAGCGTCGGGGGATCCCTAACTATGGCTACACCTTC. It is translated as CSDMYPERRGIPNYGYTF.

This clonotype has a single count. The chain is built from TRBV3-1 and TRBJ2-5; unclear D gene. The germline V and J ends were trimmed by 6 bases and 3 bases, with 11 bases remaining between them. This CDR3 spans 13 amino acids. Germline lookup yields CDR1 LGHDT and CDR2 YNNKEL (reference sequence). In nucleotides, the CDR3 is TGTGCCAGCAGGGCTTCATTCAAAGAGACCCAGTACTTC. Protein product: CASRASFKETQYF.

The CDR3 DNA sequence: TGTGCCAGCAAGATCGGCGGCGAGCAGTACTTC. Translating gives CASKIGGEQYF. V and J are TRBV2 and TRBJ2-7; D is uncertain. CDR1 is SNHLY and CDR2 is FYNNEI in the germline V gene. V was cut by 7 bases and J by 6 bases, with 10 bases left in between. This CDR3 has 11 residues.

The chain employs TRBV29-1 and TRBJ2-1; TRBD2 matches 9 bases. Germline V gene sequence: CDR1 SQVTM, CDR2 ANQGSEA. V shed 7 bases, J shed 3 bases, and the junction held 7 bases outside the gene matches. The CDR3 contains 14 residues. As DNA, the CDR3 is TGCAGCGCCAGGGTAGCGGGGGACTACAATGAGCAGTTCTTC. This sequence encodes CSARVAGDYNEQFF.

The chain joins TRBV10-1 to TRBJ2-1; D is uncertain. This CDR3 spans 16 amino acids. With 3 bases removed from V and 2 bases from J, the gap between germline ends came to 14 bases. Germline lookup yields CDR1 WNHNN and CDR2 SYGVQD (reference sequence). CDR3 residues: CASSEGMRGTYNEQFF. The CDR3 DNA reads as TGCGCCAGCAGTGAAGGAATGAGAGGTACCTACAATGAGCAGTTCTTC.

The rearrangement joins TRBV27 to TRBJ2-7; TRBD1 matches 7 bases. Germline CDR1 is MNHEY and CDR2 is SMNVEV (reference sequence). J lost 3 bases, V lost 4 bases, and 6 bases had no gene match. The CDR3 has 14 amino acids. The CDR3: CASSYRQGIYEQYF. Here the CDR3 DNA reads TGTGCCAGCAGTTACCGACAGGGTATCTACGAGCAGTACTTC.

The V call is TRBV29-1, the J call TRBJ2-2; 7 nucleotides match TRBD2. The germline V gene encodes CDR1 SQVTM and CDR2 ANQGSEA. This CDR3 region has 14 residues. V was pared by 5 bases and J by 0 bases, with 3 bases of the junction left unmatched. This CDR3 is CSVWTRSNTGELFF. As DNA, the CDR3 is TGCAGCGTTTGGACTAGGTCGAACACCGGGGAGCTGTTTTTT.

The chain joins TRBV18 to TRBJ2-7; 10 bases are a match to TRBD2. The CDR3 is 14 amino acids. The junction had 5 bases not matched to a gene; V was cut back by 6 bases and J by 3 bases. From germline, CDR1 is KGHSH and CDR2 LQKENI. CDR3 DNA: TGTGCCAGCTCCCCTAGCGGGAGAGTCTACGAGCAGTACTTC. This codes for CASSPSGRVYEQYF.

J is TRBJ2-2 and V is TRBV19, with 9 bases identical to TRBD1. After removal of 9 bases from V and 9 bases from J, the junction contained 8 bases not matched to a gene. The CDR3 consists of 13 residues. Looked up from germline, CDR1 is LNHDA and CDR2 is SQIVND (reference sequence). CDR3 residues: CASSGQGMRELFF. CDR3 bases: TGTGCCAGCTCGGGACAGGGTATGAGGGAGCTGTTTTTT.

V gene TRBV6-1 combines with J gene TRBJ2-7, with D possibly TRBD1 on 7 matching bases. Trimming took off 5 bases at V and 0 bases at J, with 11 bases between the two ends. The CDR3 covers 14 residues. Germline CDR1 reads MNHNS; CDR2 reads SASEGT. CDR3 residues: CASSPGGNSYEQYF. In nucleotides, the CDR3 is TGTGCCAGCAGTCCAGGGGGGAACTCCTACGAGCAGTACTTC.